This is a list of T cell receptor beta chains from one sample in a study of CD8 T cells in ankylosing spondylitis. TCRdb reprocessed the 5' RACE reads via MiXCR and lists one record per CDR3 protein. The repertoire holds under 150,000 distinct CDR3 sequences, with about a tenth as singletons. Source material: blood, either unsorted or a sorted T cell fraction (not recorded which). All receptors come from a male donor with ankylosing spondylitis or in good health (not recorded which). CDR3s include the opening cysteine and the closing phenylalanine or tryptophan. D genes are given only for firm matches. Each size is once, few or many counts, or a class when the clone is expanded.

D gene: NA; J gene: TRBJ2-7; clone size: many; V gene: TRBV5-1; CDR3 protein: CASSYSSYEQYF; CDR3 DNA: TGCGCCAGCAGCTATAGCTCCTACGAGCAGTACTTC
D gene: NA; J gene: TRBJ2-2; clone size: many; V gene: TRBV28; CDR3 protein: CASSLGVPGELFF; CDR3 DNA: TGTGCCAGCAGTTTGGGGGTCCCCGGGGAGCTGTTTTTT
D gene: NA; J gene: TRBJ1-6; clone size: many; V gene: TRBV6-5; CDR3 protein: CASSYSTAVYNSPLHF; CDR3 DNA: TGTGCCAGCAGTTACTCGACCGCAGTCTATAATTCACCCCTCCACTTT
D gene: TRBD2; J gene: TRBJ2-3; clone size: many; V gene: TRBV7-2; CDR3 protein: CASSLRLAASTDTQYF; CDR3 DNA: TGTGCCAGCAGCTTACGGCTAGCGGCTAGCACAGATACGCAGTATTTT
D gene: TRBD2; J gene: TRBJ2-7; clone size: few; V gene: TRBV12-3/TRBV12-4; CDR3 protein: CATSSGTHYEQYF; CDR3 DNA: TGTGCCACCTCTAGCGGGACCCACTACGAGCAGTACTTC
D gene: NA; J gene: TRBJ1-5; clone size: many; V gene: TRBV19; CDR3 protein: CASSKVKDKSNQPQHF; CDR3 DNA: TGTGCCAGTAGTAAGGTGAAGGACAAAAGCAATCAGCCCCAGCATTTT
D gene: TRBD2; J gene: TRBJ2-3; clone size: many; V gene: TRBV12-3/TRBV12-4; CDR3 protein: CASSRLAGEIDTQYF; CDR3 DNA: TGTGCCAGCAGTCGACTAGCGGGAGAAATAGATACGCAGTATTTT
D gene: TRBD2; J gene: TRBJ2-2; clone size: many; V gene: TRBV11-1; CDR3 protein: CASSSTRVLAGNTGELFF; CDR3 DNA: TGTGCCAGCAGCTCGACTCGGGTTCTAGCGGGTAACACCGGGGAGCTGTTTTTT
D gene: TRBD2; J gene: TRBJ2-3; clone size: many; V gene: TRBV15; CDR3 protein: CATSPGTSGTSTDTQYF; CDR3 DNA: TGTGCCACCAGCCCTGGGACTAGCGGGACCAGCACAGATACGCAGTATTTT
D gene: NA; J gene: TRBJ2-3; clone size: many; V gene: TRBV5-1; CDR3 protein: CASSLLGTDTQYF; CDR3 DNA: TGCGCCAGCAGCTTGTTGGGGACAGATACGCAGTATTTT
D gene: NA; J gene: TRBJ2-7; clone size: many; V gene: TRBV20-1; CDR3 protein: CSARAGSYEQYF; CDR3 DNA: TGCAGTGCTAGAGCGGGCAGCTACGAGCAGTACTTC